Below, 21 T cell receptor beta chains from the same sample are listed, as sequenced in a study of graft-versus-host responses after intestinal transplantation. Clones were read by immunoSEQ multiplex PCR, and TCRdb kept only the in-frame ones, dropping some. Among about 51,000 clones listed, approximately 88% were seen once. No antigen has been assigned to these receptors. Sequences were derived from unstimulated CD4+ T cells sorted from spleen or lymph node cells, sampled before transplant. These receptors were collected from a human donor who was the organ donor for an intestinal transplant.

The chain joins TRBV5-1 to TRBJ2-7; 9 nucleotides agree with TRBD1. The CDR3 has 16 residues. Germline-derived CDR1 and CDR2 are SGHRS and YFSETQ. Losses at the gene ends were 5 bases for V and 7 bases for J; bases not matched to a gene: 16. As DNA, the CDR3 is TGCGCCAGCAGGTCCACAGGGGGCAATCCTAATGGGGAGCAGTACTTC. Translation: CASRSTGGNPNGEQYF.

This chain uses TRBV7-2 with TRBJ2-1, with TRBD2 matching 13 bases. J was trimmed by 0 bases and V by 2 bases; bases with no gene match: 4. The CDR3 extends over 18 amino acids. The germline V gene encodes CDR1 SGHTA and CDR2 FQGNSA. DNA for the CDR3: TGTGCCAGCAGCTTACGTGGGACTAGCGGGGTCTCCTACAATGAGCAGTTCTTC. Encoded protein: CASSLRGTSGVSYNEQFF.

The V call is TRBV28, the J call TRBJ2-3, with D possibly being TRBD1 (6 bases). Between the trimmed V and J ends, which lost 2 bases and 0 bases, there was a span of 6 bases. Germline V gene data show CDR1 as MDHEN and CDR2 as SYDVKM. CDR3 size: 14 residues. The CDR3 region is CASSLGTSTDTQYF. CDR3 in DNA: TGTGCCAGCAGTTTAGGGACAAGCACAGATACGCAGTATTTT. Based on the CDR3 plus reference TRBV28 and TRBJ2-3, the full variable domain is DVKVTQSSRYLVKRTGEKVFLECVQDMDHENMFWYRQDPGLGLRLIYFSYDVKMKEKGDIPEGYSVSREKKERFSLILESASTNQTSMYLCASSLGTSTDTQYFGPGTRLTVL.

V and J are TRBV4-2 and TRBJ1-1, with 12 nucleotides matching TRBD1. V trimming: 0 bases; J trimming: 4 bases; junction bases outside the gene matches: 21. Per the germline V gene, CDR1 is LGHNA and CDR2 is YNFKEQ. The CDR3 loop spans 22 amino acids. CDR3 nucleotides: TGTGCCAGCAGCCAAGATAATCGTTCAGGGGACAGGGGGCGCCGAAAGGTCACTGAAGCTTTCTTT. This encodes CASSQDNRSGDRGRRKVTEAFF.

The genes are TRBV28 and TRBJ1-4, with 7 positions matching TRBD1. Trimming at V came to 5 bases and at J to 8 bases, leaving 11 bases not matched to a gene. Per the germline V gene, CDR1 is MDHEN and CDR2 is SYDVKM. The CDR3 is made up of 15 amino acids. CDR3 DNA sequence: TGTGCCAGCAGTCCCCCCCGGACAGGAGACGAAAAACTGTTTTTT. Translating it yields CASSPPRTGDEKLFF.

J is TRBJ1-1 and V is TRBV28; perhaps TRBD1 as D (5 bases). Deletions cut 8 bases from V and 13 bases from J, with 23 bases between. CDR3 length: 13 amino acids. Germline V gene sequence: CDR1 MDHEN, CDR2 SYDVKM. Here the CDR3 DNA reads TGTGCCAGCGGGGCTAGGTCAGGGCTTTTCGGTTTCTTT. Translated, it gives CASGARSGLFGFF.

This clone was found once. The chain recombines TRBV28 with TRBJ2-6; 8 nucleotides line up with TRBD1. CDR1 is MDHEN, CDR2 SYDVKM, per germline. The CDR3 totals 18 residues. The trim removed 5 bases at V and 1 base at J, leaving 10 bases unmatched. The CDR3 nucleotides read TGTGCCAGCAGTGGGCGACAGGGGAGTTCGTCTGGGGCCAACGTCCTGACTTTC. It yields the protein CASSGRQGSSSGANVLTF. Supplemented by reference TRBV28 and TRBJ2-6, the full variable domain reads DVKVTQSSRYLVKRTGEKVFLECVQDMDHENMFWYRQDPGLGLRLIYFSYDVKMKEKGDIPEGYSVSREKKERFSLILESASTNQTSMYLCASSGRQGSSSGANVLTFGAGSRLTVL.

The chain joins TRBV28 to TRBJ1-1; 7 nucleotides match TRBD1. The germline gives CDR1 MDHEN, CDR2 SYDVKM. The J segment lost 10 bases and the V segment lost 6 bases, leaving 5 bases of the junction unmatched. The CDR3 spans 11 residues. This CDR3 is CASSQSGGAFF. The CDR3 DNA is TGTGCCAGCAGCCAATCAGGGGGAGCTTTCTTT.

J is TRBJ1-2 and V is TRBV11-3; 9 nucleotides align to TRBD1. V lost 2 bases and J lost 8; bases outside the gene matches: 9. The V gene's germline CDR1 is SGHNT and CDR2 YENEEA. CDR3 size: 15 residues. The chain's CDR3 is CASSLPAGQGIGYTF. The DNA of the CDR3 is TGTGCCAGCAGCTTACCTGCGGGACAGGGAATCGGCTACACCTTC.

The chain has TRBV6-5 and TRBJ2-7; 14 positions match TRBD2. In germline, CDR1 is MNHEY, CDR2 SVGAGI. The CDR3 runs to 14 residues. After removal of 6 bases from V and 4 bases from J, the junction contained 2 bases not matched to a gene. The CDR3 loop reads CASSRTSGGYEQYF. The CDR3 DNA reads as TGTGCCAGCAGCCGGACTAGCGGGGGGTACGAGCAGTACTTC.

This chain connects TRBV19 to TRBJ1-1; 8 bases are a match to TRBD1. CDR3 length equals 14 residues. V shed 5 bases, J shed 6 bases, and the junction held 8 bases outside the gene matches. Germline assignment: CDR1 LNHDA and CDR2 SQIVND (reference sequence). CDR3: CASSRTGRGAEAFF. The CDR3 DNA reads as TGTGCCAGTAGTCGGACAGGGAGGGGGGCTGAAGCTTTCTTT.

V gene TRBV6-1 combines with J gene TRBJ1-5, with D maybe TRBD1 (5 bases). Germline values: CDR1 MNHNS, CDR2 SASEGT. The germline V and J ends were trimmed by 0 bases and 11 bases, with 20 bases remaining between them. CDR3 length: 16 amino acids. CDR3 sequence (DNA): TGTGCCAGCAGTGAAGCCCCACCGAGGACACTCACGGCCCAGCATTTT. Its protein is CASSEAPPRTLTAQHF.

The CDR3 loop reads CASSPRVSGGELFF. The DNA of the CDR3 is TGCGCCAGCAGCCCTCGGGTCTCGGGCGGGGAGCTGTTTTTT. The chain carries TRBV5-1 and TRBJ2-2; D is unclear. Trimming took off 4 bases at V and 7 bases at J, with 14 bases between the two ends. Germline V lookup: CDR1 SGHRS, CDR2 YFSETQ. CDR3 length: 14 amino acids.

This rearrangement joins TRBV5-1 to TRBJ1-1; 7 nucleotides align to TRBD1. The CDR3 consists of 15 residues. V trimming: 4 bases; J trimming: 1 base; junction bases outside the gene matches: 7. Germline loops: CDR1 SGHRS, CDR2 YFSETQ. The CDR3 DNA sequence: TGCGCCAGCAGCGGCGCTCAGGGGGAGAACACTGAAGCTTTCTTT. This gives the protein CASSGAQGENTEAFF.

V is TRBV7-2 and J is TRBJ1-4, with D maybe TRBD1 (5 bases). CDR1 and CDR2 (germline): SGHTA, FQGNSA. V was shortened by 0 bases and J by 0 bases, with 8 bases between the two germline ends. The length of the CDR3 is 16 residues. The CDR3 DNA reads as TGTGCCAGCAGCTTAGCGGGGGGGGCAACTAATGAAAAACTGTTTTTT. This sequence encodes CASSLAGGATNEKLFF.

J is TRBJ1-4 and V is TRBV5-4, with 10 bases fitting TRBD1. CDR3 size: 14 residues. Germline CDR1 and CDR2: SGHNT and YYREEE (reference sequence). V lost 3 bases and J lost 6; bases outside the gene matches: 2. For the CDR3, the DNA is TGTGCCAGCAGCTGGACAGGGGGAGATGAAAAACTGTTTTTT. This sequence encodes CASSWTGGDEKLFF. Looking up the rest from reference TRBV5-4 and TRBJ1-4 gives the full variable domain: ETGVTQSPTHLIKTRGQQVTLRCSSQSGHNTVSWYQQALGQGPQFIFQYYREEENGRGNFPPRFSGLQFPNYSSELNVNALELDDSALYLCASSWTGGDEKLFFGSGTQLSVL.

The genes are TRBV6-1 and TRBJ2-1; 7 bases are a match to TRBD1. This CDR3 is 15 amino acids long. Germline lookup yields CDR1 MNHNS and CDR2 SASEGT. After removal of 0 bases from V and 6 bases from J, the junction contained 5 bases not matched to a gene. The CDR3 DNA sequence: TGTGCCAGCAGTGAAGCGGGGTCAGGGGGCAATGAGCAGTTCTTC. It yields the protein CASSEAGSGGNEQFF.

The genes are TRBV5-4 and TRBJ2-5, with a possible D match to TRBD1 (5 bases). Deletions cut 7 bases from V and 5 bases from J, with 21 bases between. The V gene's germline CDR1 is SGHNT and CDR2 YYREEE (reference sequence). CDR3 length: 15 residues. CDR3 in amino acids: CASGARLGQRETQYF. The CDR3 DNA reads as TGTGCCAGCGGCGCCCGGTTGGGGCAGAGGGAGACCCAGTACTTC.

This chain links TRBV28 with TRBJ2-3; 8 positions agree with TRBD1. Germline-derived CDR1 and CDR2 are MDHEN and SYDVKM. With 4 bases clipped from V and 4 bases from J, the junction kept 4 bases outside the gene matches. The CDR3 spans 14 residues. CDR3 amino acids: CASSSGGWADTQYF. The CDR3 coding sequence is TGTGCCAGCAGTTCAGGGGGCTGGGCAGATACGCAGTATTTT.

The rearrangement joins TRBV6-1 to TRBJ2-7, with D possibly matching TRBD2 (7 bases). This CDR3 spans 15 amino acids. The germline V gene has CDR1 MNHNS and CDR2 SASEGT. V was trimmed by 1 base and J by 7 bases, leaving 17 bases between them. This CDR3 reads CASSEVGGGVGEQYF. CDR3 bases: TGTGCCAGCAGTGAAGTCGGCGGGGGCGTAGGGGAGCAGTACTTC.

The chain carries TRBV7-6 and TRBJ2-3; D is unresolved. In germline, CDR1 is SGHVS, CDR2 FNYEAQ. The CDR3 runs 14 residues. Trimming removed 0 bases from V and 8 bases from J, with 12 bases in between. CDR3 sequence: CASSLAHPGSTQYF. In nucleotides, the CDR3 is TGTGCCAGCAGCTTAGCCCACCCCGGTAGTACGCAGTATTTT.